This TCR beta chain was sequenced during a study of shared clonotypes between healthy human individuals. As for the study in general: The study enrolled a couple of women and a few men aged 18 to 49.

A deep-level run was used for the assay. In the source study's methods: With immunoSEQ giving junction-only sequences and no quality scores, filtering differed. Generated by immunoSEQ multiplex PCR, the TCRdb table keeps only in-frame clones and is missing some. The V and J calls and the clone size are those of that table, but D and trimming were determined from the DNA. The table has 2 million to 2.5 million clones, almost 96% seen once. The sequence derives from a man aged 18 to 30 in good health. Sequenced input: naive CD4+ T cells sorted from blood. Stated subset: CD45RA+ positively selected.

This CDR3 reads CASSLVQRGYSTDTQYF. CDR3 in DNA: TGTGCCAGCAGCTTAGTCCAACGTGGGTATAGCACAGATACGCAGTATTTT. The genes are TRBV7-8 and TRBJ2-3, with no clear D. The CDR3 is made up of 17 amino acids. V was pared by 1 base and J by 0 bases, with 14 bases between. Germline V gene sequence: CDR1 SGHVS, CDR2 FQNEAQ.